The 13 T cell receptor beta chains reported below all come from one sample, sequenced in a study of shared clonotypes between healthy human individuals. Some clones are missing from TCRdb's copy, which holds only in-frame ones; the method was immunoSEQ multiplex PCR. The sample has more than 550,000 clones, just over 90% seen once. Selected positively for CCR7 and CD45RO-negative, naive CD8 cells excluded terminally differentiated effector memory CD45RA+ cells. Material: naive CD8+ T cells sorted from blood. Source of these receptors: a man in his thirties or forties in good health.

A note on this clone: A much larger clonotype is one base distant, so this may be a read error. The genes are TRBV13 and TRBJ2-1; D is undetermined. The CDR3 totals 11 residues. V lost 5 bases and J 4 bases, leaving 3 bases between the germline ends. In germline, CDR1 is PRHDT, CDR2 FYEKMQ (reference sequence). The CDR3 here is CASSTYNEQFF. The CDR3 DNA reads as TGTGCCAGCAGCACTTACAATGAGCAGTTCTTC.

The chain joins TRBV29-1 to TRBJ2-3, with D perhaps TRBD2 (6 bases). The CDR3 is 16 amino acids. Deletions cut 3 bases from V and 0 bases from J, with 16 bases between. Germline V gene sequence: CDR1 SQVTM, CDR2 ANQGSEA. In DNA, the CDR3 is TGCAGCGTTGATTTACCGGGGGAAACTAGCACAGATACGCAGTATTTT. Its translation is CSVDLPGETSTDTQYF.

The rearrangement links TRBV14 to TRBJ1-2; D unresolved. V gave up 3 bases and J gave up 4 bases, with 21 bases separating them. The CDR3 has 17 amino acids. In germline, CDR1 is SGHDN, CDR2 FVKESK. This CDR3 is CASSHASSGGELYGYTF. DNA of the CDR3: TGTGCCAGCAGCCATGCCTCGAGCGGCGGTGAACTCTATGGCTACACCTTC.

The rearrangement uses TRBV10-3 and TRBJ2-3, with TRBD2 matching over 13 bases. This CDR3 comprises 18 residues. Germline lookup yields CDR1 ENHRY and CDR2 SYGVKD. Trimming took 6 bases from V and 4 from J; bases not matched to a gene: 13. Here the CDR3 reads CAIRTSGRVSLGADTQYF. The CDR3 DNA sequence: TGTGCCATCAGAACTAGCGGGAGGGTGTCCCTCGGGGCAGATACGCAGTATTTT.

This clone was detected only once. The chain joins TRBV11-2 to TRBJ2-7; 10 nucleotides agree with TRBD1. This CDR3 is 17 amino acids long. Germline V gene lookup returns CDR1 SGHAT and CDR2 FQNNGV. J gave up 3 bases and V 0 bases, and 8 bases lay outside the gene matches. The CDR3 spells CASSLELSGTGVYEQYF. The DNA for the CDR3 is TGTGCCAGCAGCTTAGAACTATCCGGGACAGGGGTCTACGAGCAGTACTTC.

The chain uses TRBV5-6 and TRBJ2-3; D is uncertain. CDR3 size: 15 residues. Trimming cost V 2 bases and J 3 bases, with 13 bases left between them. Germline-derived CDR1 and CDR2 are SGHDT and YYEEEE. CDR3 sequence reads: CASSFRPKDTDTQYF. CDR3 DNA: TGTGCCAGCAGCTTTCGGCCAAAGGATACAGATACGCAGTATTTT.

This clone showed up just once. The chain uses TRBV27 and TRBJ2-7, with TRBD2 identical over 9 bases. The CDR3 is made up of 16 amino acids. The ends lost 3 bases at V and 2 bases at J; junction bases unmatched: 8. Germline CDR1 MNHEY, CDR2 SMNVEV (reference sequence). The CDR3 DNA sequence: TGTGCCAGCAGTTTTATAGCGGGAGAGGGGGCCTACGAGCAGTACTTC. Encoded protein: CASSFIAGEGAYEQYF.

This chain connects TRBV7-9 to TRBJ2-1; 10 nucleotides align to TRBD2. The CDR3 extends over 15 amino acids. In germline, CDR1 is SEHNR, CDR2 FQNEAQ (reference sequence). Trimming removed 3 bases from V and 6 bases from J; junction bases left unmatched: 5. The CDR3 DNA reads TGTGCCAGCAGCTTTACGGCTAGCGGGAGCAATGAGCAGTTCTTC. Protein: CASSFTASGSNEQFF. The complete variable domain, with remaining parts taken from reference TRBV7-9 and TRBJ2-1, reads DTGVSQNPRHKITKRGQNVTFRCDPISEHNRLYWYRQTLGQGPEFLTYFQNEAQLEKSRLLSDRFSAERPKGSFSTLEIQRTEQGDSAMYLCASSFTASGSNEQFFGPGTRLTVL.

This chain uses TRBV2 with TRBJ1-1; possible D gene TRBD1, 5 bases. CDR1 and CDR2 (germline): SNHLY, FYNNEI. The CDR3 covers 14 residues. Trimming left V 11 bases short and J 0 bases short, with 16 bases between. The CDR3 DNA reads as TGTGCCGAGGGAAGGGGTCTAATGAACACTGAAGCTTTCTTT. Protein product: CAEGRGLMNTEAFF. The entire variable domain, with the rest obtained from reference TRBV2 and TRBJ1-1, is as follows: EPEVTQTPSHQVTQMGQEVILRCVPISNHLYFYWYRQILGQKVEFLVSFYNNEISEKSEIFDDQFSVERPDGSNFTLKIRSTKLEDSAMYFCAEGRGLMNTEAFFGQGTRLTVV.

J is TRBJ2-1 and V is TRBV19, with 11 bases aligning to TRBD2. Germline CDR1 and CDR2: LNHDA and SQIVND (reference sequence). This CDR3 region has 12 residues. With V trimmed by 9 bases and J by 15 bases, 10 bases remained unmatched. Here the CDR3 reads CASPLAGALRFF. The CDR3 nucleotides are TGTGCCAGCCCACTAGCGGGAGCTCTTCGGTTCTTC. The full variable domain, its missing parts supplied by reference TRBV19 and TRBJ2-1, is DGGITQSPKYLFRKEGQNVTLSCEQNLNHDAMYWYRQDPGQGLRLIYYSQIVNDFQKGDIAEGYSVSREKKESFPLTVTSAQKNPTAFYLCASPLAGALRFFGPGTRLTVL.

V usage is TRBV27 and J usage is TRBJ1-1; D is undetermined. The CDR3 is made up of 13 amino acids. Between the trimmed V and J ends, which lost 5 bases and 3 bases, there was a span of 10 bases. CDR1 is MNHEY and CDR2 is SMNVEV in the germline V gene (reference sequence). As DNA, the CDR3 is TGTGCCAGCAGTCCACGGACTGACACTGAAGCTTTCTTT. Translation gives CASSPRTDTEAFF.

The chain carries TRBV7-9 and TRBJ1-2; TRBD1 might be the D (6 bases). With 5 bases removed from V and 3 bases from J, the gap between germline ends came to 19 bases. There are 16 residues in the CDR3. CDR1 and CDR2 from the germline V gene are SEHNR and FQNEAQ (reference sequence). CDR3 loop: CASSNHRVDLHYGYTF. The CDR3 DNA sequence: TGTGCCAGCAGCAACCACAGGGTCGATCTTCACTATGGCTACACCTTC.

The chain has TRBV15 and TRBJ2-3; D uncertain. Germline V gives CDR1 LNHNV, CDR2 YYDKDF (reference sequence). Trimming left V 1 base short and J 1 base short, with 15 bases between. There are 17 residues in the CDR3. This chain's CDR3 is CATSRVDSRPGTDTQYF. The CDR3 bases are TGTGCCACCAGCAGAGTTGACTCCCGCCCGGGCACAGATACGCAGTATTTT.